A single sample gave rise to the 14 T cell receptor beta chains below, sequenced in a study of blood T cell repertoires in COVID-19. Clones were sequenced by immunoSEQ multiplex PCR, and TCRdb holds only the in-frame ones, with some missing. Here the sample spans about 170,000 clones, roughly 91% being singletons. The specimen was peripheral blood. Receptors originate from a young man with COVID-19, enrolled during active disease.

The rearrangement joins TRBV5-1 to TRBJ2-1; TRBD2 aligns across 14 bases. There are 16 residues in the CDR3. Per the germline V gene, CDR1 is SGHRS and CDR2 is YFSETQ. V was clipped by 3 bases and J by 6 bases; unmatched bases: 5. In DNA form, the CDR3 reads TGCGCCAGCAGCTCTGGGACTAGCGGGAGAATCAATGAGCAGTTCTTC. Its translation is CASSSGTSGRINEQFF.

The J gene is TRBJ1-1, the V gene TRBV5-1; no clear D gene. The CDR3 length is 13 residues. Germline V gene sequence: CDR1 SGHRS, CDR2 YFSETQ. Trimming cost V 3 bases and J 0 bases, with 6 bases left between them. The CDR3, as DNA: TGCGCCAGCAGCTACACATTGAACACTGAAGCTTTCTTT. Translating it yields CASSYTLNTEAFF.

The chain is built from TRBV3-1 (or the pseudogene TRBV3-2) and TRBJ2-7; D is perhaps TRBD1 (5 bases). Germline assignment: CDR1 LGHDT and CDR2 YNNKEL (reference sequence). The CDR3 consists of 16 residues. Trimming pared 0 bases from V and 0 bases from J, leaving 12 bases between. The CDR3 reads CASSQEGRVTSYEQYF. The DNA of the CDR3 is TGTGCCAGCAGCCAAGAGGGCAGGGTGACCTCCTACGAGCAGTACTTC.

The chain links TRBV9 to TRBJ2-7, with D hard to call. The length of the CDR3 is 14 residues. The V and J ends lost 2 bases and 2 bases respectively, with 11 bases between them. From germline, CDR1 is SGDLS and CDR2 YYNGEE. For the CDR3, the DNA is TGTGCCAGCAGCGTTGGCAGGAACCCCTACGAGCAGTACTTC. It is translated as CASSVGRNPYEQYF.

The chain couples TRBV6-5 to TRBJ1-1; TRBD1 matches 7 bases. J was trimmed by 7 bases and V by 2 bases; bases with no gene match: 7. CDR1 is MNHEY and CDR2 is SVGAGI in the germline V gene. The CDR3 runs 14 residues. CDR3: CASSYPVSGGEAFF. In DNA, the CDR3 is TGTGCCAGCAGTTACCCGGTTTCAGGGGGTGAAGCTTTCTTT.

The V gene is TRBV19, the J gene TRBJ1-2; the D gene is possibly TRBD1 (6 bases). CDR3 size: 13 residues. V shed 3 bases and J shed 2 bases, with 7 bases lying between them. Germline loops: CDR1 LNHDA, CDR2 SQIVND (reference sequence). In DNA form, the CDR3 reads TGTGCCAGTAGTATTCAGGGGAACTATGGCTACACCTTC. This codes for CASSIQGNYGYTF.

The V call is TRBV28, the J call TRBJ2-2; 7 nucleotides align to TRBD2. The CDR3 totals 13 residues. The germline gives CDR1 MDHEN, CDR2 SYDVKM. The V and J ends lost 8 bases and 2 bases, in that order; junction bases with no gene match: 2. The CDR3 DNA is TGTGCCAGCGGGGGGGTTAACACCGGGGAGCTGTTTTTT. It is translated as CASGGVNTGELFF.

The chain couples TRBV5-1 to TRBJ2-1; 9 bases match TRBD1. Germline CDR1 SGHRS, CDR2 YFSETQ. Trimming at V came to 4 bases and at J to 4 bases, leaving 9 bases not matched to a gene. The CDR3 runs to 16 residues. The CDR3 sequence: CASSPQGDREYNEQFF. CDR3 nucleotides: TGCGCCAGCAGCCCCCAGGGGGACAGGGAATACAATGAGCAGTTCTTC.

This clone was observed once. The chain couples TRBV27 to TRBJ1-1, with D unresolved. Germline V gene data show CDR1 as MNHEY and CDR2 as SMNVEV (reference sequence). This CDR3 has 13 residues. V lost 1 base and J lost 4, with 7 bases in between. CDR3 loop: CASSLWAFTEAFF. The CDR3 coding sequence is TGTGCCAGCAGTTTATGGGCCTTCACTGAAGCTTTCTTT.

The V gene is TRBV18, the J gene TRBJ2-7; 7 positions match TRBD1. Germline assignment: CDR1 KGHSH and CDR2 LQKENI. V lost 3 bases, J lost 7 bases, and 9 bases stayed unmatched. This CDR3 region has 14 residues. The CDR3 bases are TGTGCCAGCTCACCCCGACAGGGTTCGTGGGAGCAGTACTTC. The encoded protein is CASSPRQGSWEQYF.

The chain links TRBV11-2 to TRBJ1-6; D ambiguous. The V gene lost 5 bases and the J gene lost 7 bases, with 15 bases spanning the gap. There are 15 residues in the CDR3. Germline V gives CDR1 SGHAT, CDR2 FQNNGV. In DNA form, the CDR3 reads TGTGCCAGCAGCCGAGCATCGGGGTGGAATTCACCCCTCCACTTT. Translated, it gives CASSRASGWNSPLHF.

The CDR3 nucleotides read TGCGCCAGCAGTGAGACTAGCGGCAATGAGCAGTTCTTC. It translates to CASSETSGNEQFF. This sequence joins TRBV4-3 and TRBJ2-1; TRBD2 agrees at 9 bases. The CDR3 loop spans 13 amino acids. Unmatched junction bases numbered 3, after V lost 6 bases and J lost 6 bases. Germline V lookup: CDR1 LGHNA, CDR2 YSLEER.

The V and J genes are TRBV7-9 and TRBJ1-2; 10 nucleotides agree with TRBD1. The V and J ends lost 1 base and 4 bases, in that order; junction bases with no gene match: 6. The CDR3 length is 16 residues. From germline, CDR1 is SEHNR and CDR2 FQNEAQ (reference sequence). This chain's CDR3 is CASSLVGRTGGYGYTF. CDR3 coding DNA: TGTGCCAGCAGCTTAGTAGGTCGGACAGGGGGCTATGGCTACACCTTC. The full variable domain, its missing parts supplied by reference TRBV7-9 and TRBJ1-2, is DTGVSQNPRHKITKRGQNVTFRCDPISEHNRLYWYRQTLGQGPEFLTYFQNEAQLEKSRLLSDRFSAERPKGSFSTLEIQRTEQGDSAMYLCASSLVGRTGGYGYTFGSGTRLTVV.

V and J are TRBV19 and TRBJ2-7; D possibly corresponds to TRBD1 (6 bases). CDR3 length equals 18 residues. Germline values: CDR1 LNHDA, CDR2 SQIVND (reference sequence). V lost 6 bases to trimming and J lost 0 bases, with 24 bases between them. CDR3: CASSWDTIARSNSYEQYF. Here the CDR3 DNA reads TGTGCCAGTAGCTGGGACACGATAGCACGATCTAACTCCTACGAGCAGTACTTC.